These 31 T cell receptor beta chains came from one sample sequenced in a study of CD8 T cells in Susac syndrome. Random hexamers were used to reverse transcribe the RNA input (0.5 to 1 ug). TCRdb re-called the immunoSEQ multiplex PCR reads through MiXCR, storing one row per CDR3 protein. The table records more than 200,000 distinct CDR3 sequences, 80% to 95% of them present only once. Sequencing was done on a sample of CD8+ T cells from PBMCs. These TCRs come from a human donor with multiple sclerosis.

This CDR3 reads CAIRQGSYGYTF. The CDR3 DNA follows: TGTGCCATCAGACAGGGAAGCTATGGCTACACCTTC. The chain employs TRBV2 and TRBJ1-2; 7 nucleotides align to TRBD1. The J segment lost 4 bases and the V segment lost 10 bases, leaving 6 bases of the junction unmatched. Germline values: CDR1 SNHLY, CDR2 FYNNEI. The CDR3 runs 12 residues.

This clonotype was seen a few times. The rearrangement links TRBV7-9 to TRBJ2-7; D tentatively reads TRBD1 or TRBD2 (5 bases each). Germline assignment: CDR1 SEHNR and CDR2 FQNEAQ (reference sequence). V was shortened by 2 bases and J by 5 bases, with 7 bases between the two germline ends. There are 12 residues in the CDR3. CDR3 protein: CASSLRDHEQYF. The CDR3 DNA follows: TGTGCCAGCAGCTTACGGGACCACGAGCAGTACTTC. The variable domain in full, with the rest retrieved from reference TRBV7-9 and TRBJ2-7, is DTGVSQNPRHKITKRGQNVTFRCDPISEHNRLYWYRQTLGQGPEFLTYFQNEAQLEKSRLLSDRFSAERPKGSFSTLEIQRTEQGDSAMYLCASSLRDHEQYFGPGTRLTVT.

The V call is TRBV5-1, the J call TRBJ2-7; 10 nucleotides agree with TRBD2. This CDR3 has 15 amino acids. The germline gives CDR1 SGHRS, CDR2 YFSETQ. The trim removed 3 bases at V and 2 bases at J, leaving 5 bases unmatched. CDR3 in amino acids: CASSSPSGGTYEQYF. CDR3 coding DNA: TGCGCCAGCAGCTCTCCTAGCGGGGGAACCTACGAGCAGTACTTC.

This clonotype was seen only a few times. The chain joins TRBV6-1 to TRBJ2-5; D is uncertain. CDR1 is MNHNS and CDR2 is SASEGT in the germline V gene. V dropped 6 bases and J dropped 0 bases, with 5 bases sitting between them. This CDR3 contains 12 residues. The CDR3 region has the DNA TGTGCCAGCAGATCCAACCAAGAGACCCAGTACTTC. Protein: CASRSNQETQYF.

The CDR3 reads CASSLSTGMNTEAFF. The CDR3, as DNA: TGTGCCAGCAGTTTAAGCACGGGGATGAACACTGAAGCTTTCTTT. The chain carries TRBV27 and TRBJ1-1; D remains ambiguous. The CDR3 spans 15 residues. Germline V lookup: CDR1 MNHEY, CDR2 SMNVEV (reference sequence). V was pared by 2 bases and J by 0 bases, with 10 bases between.

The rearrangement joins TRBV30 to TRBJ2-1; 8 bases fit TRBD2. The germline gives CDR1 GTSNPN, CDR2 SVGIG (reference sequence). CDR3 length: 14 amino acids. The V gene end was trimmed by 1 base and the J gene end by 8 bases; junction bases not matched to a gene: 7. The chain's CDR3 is CAWSDTGGFDEQFF. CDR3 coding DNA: TGTGCCTGGAGTGACACGGGGGGGTTCGATGAGCAGTTCTTC.

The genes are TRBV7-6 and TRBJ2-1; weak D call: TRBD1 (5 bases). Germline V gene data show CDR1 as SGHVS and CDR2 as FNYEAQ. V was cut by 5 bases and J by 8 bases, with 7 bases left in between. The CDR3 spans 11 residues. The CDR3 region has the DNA TGTGCCAGCAGCCTGACAGATGAGCAGTTCTTC. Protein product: CASSLTDEQFF. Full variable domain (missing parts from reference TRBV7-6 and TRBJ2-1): GAGVSQSPRYKVTKRGQDVALRCDPISGHVSLYWYRQALGQGPEFLTYFNYEAQQDKSGLPNDRFSAERPEGSISTLTIQRTEQRDSAMYRCASSLTDEQFFGPGTRLTVL.

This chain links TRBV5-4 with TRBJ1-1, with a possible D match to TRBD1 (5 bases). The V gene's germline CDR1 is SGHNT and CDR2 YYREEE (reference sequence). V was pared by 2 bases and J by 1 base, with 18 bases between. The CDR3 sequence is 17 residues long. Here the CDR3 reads CASSFSRGHTKNTEAFF. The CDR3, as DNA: TGTGCCAGCAGCTTCTCACGGGGCCACACTAAGAACACTGAAGCTTTCTTT.

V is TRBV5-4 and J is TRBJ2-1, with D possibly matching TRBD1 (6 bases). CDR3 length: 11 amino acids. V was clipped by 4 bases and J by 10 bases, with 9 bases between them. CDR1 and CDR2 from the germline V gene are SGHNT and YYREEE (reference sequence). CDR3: CASSQTGEQFF. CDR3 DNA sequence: TGTGCCAGCAGCCAGACAGGCGAGCAGTTCTTC. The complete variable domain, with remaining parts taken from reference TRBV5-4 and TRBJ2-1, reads ETGVTQSPTHLIKTRGQQVTLRCSSQSGHNTVSWYQQALGQGPQFIFQYYREEENGRGNFPPRFSGLQFPNYSSELNVNALELDDSALYLCASSQTGEQFFGPGTRLTVL.

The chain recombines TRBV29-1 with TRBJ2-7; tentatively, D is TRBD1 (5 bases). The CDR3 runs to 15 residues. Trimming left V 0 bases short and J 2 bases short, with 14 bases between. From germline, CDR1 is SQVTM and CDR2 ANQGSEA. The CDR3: CSVEEDGQGTYEQYF. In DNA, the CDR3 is TGCAGCGTTGAAGAGGACGGGCAGGGAACCTACGAGCAGTACTTC.

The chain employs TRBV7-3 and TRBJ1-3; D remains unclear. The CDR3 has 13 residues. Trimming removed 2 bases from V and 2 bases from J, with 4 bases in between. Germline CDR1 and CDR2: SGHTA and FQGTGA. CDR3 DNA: TGTGCCAGCAGCTTAGCGGCTGGAAACACCATATATTTT. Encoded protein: CASSLAAGNTIYF.

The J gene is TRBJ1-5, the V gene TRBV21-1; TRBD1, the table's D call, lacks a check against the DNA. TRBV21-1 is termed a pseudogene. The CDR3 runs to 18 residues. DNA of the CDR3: TGTGCCAGCAGCCCCCTGGGACAGGCCCCCAATAGCAATCAGCCCCAGCATTTT. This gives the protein CASSPLGQAPNSNQPQHF.

The CDR3 region has the DNA TGTGCCATCAGGGGCGGGGGGAGCTCCTACGAGCAGTACTTC. Residues: CAIRGGGSSYEQYF. J is TRBJ2-7 and V is TRBV10-3, with 8 bases matching TRBD2. The CDR3 extends over 14 amino acids. Trimming took 6 bases from V and 0 from J; bases not matched to a gene: 4. Looked up from germline, CDR1 is ENHRY and CDR2 is SYGVKD.

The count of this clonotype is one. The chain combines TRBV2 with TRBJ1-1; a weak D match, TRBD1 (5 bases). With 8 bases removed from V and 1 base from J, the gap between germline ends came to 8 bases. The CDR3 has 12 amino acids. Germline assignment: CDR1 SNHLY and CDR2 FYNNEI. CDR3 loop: CASVTGNTEAFF. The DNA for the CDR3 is TGTGCCAGCGTTACAGGGAACACTGAAGCTTTCTTT.

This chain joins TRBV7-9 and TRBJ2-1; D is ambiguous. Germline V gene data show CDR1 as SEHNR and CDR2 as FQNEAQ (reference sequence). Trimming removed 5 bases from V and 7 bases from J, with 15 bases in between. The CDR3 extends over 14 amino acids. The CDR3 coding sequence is TGTGCCAGCAGCCCGCCGGAAACCCTAAATGAGCAGTTCTTC. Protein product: CASSPPETLNEQFF. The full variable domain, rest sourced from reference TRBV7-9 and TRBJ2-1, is DTGVSQNPRHKITKRGQNVTFRCDPISEHNRLYWYRQTLGQGPEFLTYFQNEAQLEKSRLLSDRFSAERPKGSFSTLEIQRTEQGDSAMYLCASSPPETLNEQFFGPGTRLTVL.

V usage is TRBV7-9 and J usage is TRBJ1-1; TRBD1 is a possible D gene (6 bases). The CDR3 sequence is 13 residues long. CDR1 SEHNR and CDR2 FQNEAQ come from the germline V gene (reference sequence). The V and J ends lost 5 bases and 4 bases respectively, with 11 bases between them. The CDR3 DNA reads TGTGCCAGCAGCCAGGGGTTATCCACTGAAGCTTTCTTT. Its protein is CASSQGLSTEAFF.

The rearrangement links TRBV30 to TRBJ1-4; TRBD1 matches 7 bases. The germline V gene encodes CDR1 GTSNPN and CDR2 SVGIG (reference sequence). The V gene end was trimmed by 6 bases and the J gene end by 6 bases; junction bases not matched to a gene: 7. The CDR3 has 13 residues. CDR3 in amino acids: CACWGQPHEKLFF. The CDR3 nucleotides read TGTGCCTGCTGGGGACAGCCCCATGAAAAACTGTTTTTT.

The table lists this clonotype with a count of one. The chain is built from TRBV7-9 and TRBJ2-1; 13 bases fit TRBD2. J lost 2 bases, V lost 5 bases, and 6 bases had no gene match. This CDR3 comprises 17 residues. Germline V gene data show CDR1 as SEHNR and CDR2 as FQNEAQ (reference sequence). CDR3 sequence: CASSRLAGGQPYNEQFF. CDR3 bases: TGTGCCAGCAGCCGACTAGCGGGGGGTCAACCCTACAATGAGCAGTTCTTC. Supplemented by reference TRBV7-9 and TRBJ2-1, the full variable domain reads DTGVSQNPRHKITKRGQNVTFRCDPISEHNRLYWYRQTLGQGPEFLTYFQNEAQLEKSRLLSDRFSAERPKGSFSTLEIQRTEQGDSAMYLCASSRLAGGQPYNEQFFGPGTRLTVL.

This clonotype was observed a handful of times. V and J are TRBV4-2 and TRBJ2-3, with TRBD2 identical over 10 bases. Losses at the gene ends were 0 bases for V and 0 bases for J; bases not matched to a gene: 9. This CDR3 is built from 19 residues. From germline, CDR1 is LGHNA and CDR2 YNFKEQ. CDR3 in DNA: TGTGCCAGCAGCCAAGATCTGGGACTAGCGCGTTTAAGCACAGATACGCAGTATTTT. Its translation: CASSQDLGLARLSTDTQYF.

The CDR3 region has the DNA TGTGCCAGCAGTTTAAGCGGGGGGACAGAGACCCAGTACTTC. Its protein product is CASSLSGGTETQYF. The V and J genes are TRBV27 and TRBJ2-5, with TRBD2 matching over 9 bases. J gave up 4 bases and V 2 bases, and 2 bases lay outside the gene matches. CDR1 is MNHEY and CDR2 is SMNVEV in the germline V gene (reference sequence). This CDR3 has 14 amino acids.

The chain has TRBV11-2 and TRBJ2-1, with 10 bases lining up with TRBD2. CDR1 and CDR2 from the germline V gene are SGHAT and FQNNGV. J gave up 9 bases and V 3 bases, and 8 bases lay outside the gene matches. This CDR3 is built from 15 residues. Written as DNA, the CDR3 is TGTGCCAGCAGCTTCGCTAGCGGGAGTTTAGGTGAGCAGTTCTTC. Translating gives CASSFASGSLGEQFF.

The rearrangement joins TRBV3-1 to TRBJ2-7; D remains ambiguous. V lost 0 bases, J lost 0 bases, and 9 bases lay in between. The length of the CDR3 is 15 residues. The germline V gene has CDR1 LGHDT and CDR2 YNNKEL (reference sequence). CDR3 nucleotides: TGTGCCAGCAGCCAAGATCATCCAAGCTCCTACGAGCAGTACTTC. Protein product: CASSQDHPSSYEQYF.

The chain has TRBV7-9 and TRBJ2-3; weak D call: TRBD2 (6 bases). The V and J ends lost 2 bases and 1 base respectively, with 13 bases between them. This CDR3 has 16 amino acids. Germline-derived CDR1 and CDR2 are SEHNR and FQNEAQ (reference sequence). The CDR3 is CASSLWDSSGTDTQYF. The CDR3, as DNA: TGTGCCAGCAGCTTATGGGACTCTAGCGGCACAGATACGCAGTATTTT.

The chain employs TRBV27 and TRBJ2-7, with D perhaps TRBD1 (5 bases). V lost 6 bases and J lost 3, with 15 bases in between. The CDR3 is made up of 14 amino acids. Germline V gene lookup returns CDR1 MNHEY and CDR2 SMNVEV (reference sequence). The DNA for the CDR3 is TGTGCCAGCAGCTCCGCCAGGGAAATCTACGAGCAGTACTTC. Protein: CASSSAREIYEQYF.

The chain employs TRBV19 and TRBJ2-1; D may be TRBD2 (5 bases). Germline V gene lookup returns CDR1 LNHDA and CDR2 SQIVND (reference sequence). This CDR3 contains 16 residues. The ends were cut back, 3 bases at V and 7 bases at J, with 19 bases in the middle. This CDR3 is CASSMWGSGGVNEQFF. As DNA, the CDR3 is TGTGCCAGTAGTATGTGGGGAAGCGGTGGGGTTAATGAGCAGTTCTTC.

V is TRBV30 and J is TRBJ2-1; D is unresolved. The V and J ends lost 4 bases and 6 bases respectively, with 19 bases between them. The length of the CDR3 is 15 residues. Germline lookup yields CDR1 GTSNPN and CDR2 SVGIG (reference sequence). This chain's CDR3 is CAWTVPSRSINEQFF. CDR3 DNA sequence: TGTGCCTGGACTGTCCCCTCCCGGAGTATCAATGAGCAGTTCTTC.

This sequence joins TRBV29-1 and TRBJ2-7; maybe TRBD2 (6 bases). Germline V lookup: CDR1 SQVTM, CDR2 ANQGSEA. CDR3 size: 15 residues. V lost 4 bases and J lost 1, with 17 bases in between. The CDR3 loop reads CSVVGGSGGSYEQYF. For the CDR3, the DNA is TGCAGCGTTGTGGGGGGTTCGGGTGGGTCCTACGAGCAGTACTTC.

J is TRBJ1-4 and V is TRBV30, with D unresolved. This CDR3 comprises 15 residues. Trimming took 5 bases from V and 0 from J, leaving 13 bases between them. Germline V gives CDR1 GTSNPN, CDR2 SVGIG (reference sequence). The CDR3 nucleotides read TGTGCCTGGGAACCCTTGGCTTCAACTAATGAAAAACTGTTTTTT. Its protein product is CAWEPLASTNEKLFF.

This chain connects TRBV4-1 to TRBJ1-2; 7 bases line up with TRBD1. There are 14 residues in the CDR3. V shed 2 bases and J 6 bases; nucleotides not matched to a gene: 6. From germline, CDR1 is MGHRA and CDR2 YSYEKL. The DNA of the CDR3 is TGCGCCAGCAGCCAAACCGACAGGGTGGATGGCTACACCTTC. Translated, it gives CASSQTDRVDGYTF.

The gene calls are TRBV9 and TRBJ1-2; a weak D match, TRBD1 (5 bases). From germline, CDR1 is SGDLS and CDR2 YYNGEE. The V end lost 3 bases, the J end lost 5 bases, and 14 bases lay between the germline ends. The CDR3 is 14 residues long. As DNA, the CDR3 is TGTGCCAGCAGCGCAGACAGCTTAACATATGGCTACACCTTC. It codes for CASSADSLTYGYTF.

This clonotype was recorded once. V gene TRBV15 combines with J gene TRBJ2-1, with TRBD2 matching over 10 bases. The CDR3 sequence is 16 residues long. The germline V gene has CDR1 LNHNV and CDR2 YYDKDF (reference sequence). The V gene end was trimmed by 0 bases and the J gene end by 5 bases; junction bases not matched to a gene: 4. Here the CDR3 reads CATSRELAGINNEQFF. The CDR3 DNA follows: TGTGCCACCAGCAGAGAACTAGCGGGGATTAACAATGAGCAGTTCTTC.